Sequencing of this T cell receptor beta chain was carried out in a study of control samples from healthy donors and cancer patients. Germline CDR1 is SEHNR and CDR2 is FQNEAQ (reference sequence). This CDR3 is 15 amino acids long. The germline V and J ends were trimmed by 2 bases and 3 bases, with 11 bases remaining between them. Method: immunoSEQ multiplex PCR; TCRdb's copy keeps in-frame clones and lacks some. The sample has over 85,000 clones; approximately 95% are singletons. The rearrangement links TRBV7-9 to TRBJ2-1; D remains ambiguous. Sequencing was performed on blood. The TCR sequence derives from a woman in her 30s in good health. The CDR3 is CASSLFLGSYNEQFF. Written as DNA, the CDR3 is TGTGCCAGCAGCTTATTCCTTGGCAGCTACAATGAGCAGTTCTTC. Looking up the rest from reference TRBV7-9 and TRBJ2-1 gives the full variable domain: DTGVSQNPRHKITKRGQNVTFRCDPISEHNRLYWYRQTLGQGPEFLTYFQNEAQLEKSRLLSDRFSAERPKGSFSTLEIQRTEQGDSAMYLCASSLFLGSYNEQFFGPGTRLTVL.